This TCR beta chain originates from a study of blood T cell repertoires in COVID-19. In the study overall: Donors in the United States, Italy and Spain gave samples during acute or convalescent COVID-19. The cDNA or gDNA used as material had been derived from T cells, B-cell-depleted T cells, or PBMCs.

Authors' methods: Amplifying reference gene primers gave estimates of nucleated cell counts. The data were produced by immunoSEQ multiplex PCR, yet TCRdb's version contains in-frame clones alone and is incomplete. V and J calls and clone size are copied from that table; D and trimming were computed from the DNA. The table has about 180,000 clones, around 77% seen once. With 6 bases clipped from V and 4 bases from J, the junction kept 8 bases outside the gene matches. The CDR3 extends over 15 amino acids. Germline assignment: CDR1 MNHEY and CDR2 SMNVEV (reference sequence). This clone turned up a few times.

V and J are TRBV27 and TRBJ1-2; 10 positions agree with TRBD1. The specimen was peripheral blood. This clonotype was sampled from a man in his 70s with active or convalescent COVID-19. The CDR3 is CASSPGTGVRYGYTF. The CDR3, as DNA: TGTGCCAGCAGCCCCGGGACAGGGGTTCGCTATGGCTACACCTTC.